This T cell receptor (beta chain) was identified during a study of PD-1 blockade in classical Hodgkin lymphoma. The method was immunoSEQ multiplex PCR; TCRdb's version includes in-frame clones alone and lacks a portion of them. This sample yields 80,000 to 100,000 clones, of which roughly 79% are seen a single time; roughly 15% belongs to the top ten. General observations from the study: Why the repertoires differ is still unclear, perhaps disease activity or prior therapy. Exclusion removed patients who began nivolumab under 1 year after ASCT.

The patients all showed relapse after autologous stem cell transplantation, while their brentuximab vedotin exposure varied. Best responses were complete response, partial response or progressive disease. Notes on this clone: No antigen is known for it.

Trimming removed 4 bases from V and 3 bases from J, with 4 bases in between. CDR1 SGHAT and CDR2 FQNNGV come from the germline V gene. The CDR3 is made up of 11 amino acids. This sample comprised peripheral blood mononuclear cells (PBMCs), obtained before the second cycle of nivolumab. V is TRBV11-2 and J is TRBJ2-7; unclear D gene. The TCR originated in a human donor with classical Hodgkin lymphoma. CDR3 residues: CASSSYYEQYF. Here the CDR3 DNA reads TGTGCCAGCAGCTCCTACTACGAGCAGTACTTC.